The 23 T cell receptor beta chains given below trace back to one sample, sequenced in a study of blood T cell repertoires in COVID-19. The table came from immunoSEQ multiplex PCR; TCRdb's copy has only in-frame clones and leaves some out. The table lists about 25,000 clones, around 80% of them singletons, with about three fifths in the top ten. The material sequenced was peripheral blood. The receptors here all came from an elderly woman with acute or convalescent COVID-19.

J is TRBJ2-3 and V is TRBV19, with TRBD1 identical over 9 bases. After removal of 6 bases from V and 6 bases from J, the junction contained 7 bases not matched to a gene. The CDR3 is 14 residues long. Germline CDR1 LNHDA, CDR2 SQIVND (reference sequence). The CDR3 DNA reads TGTGCCAGTAGCCAGACAGGGGGATGGGATACGCAGTATTTT. Residues: CASSQTGGWDTQYF.

This chain uses TRBV11-1 with TRBJ1-1, with D possibly being TRBD1 (5 bases). The CDR3 runs to 13 residues. Germline values: CDR1 SGHAT, CDR2 FQDESV (reference sequence). The V gene lost 2 bases and the J gene lost 5 bases, with 9 bases spanning the gap. CDR3 loop: CASSLSRGTEAFF. The CDR3 DNA is TGTGCCAGCAGCTTATCACGGGGGACTGAAGCTTTCTTT.

V gene TRBV6-5 combines with J gene TRBJ1-5; TRBD1 is a possible D gene (5 bases). Germline V lookup: CDR1 MNHEY, CDR2 SVGAGI. V lost 10 bases to trimming and J lost 0 bases, with 10 bases between them. The CDR3 length is 13 residues. CDR3 DNA: TGTGCCACCTGGGGGGATAGCAATCAGCCCCAGCATTTT. This codes for CATWGDSNQPQHF.

The chain uses TRBV5-4 and TRBJ1-1; TRBD1 matches at 8 bases. The germline V gene has CDR1 SGHNT and CDR2 YYREEE (reference sequence). The CDR3 runs 14 residues. V lost 4 bases to trimming and J lost 4 bases; unmatched junction nucleotides: 6. The CDR3, as DNA: TGTGCCAGCAGCCAAGAGGACAGGGTCACTGAAGCTTTCTTT. Residues: CASSQEDRVTEAFF.

This clone was seen once. The CDR3 spells CASSYREVSYEQYF. CDR3 sequence (DNA): TGTGCCAGCAGTTATCGAGAAGTCTCCTACGAGCAGTACTTC. The chain has TRBV6-6 and TRBJ2-7; unclear D gene. This CDR3 spans 14 amino acids. The germline V gene encodes CDR1 MNHNY and CDR2 SVGAGI (reference sequence). V shed 3 bases and J shed 0 bases, with 9 bases lying between them.

The chain carries TRBV29-1 and TRBJ2-7; the D is unclear. The CDR3 covers 12 residues. Germline V gives CDR1 SQVTM, CDR2 ANQGSEA. Between the trimmed V and J ends, which lost 4 bases and 0 bases, there was a span of 7 bases. CDR3: CSVGSSSYEQYF. CDR3 nucleotides: TGCAGCGTTGGGAGCAGCTCCTACGAGCAGTACTTC.

The chain couples TRBV7-3 to TRBJ2-3; D perhaps matches TRBD1 (6 bases). V was cut by 5 bases and J by 4 bases, with 13 bases left in between. This CDR3 is 14 amino acids long. Germline lookup yields CDR1 SGHTA and CDR2 FQGTGA. The CDR3 DNA is TGTGCCAGCAGCCTTACGGGACACCCAGATACGCAGTATTTT. Encoded protein: CASSLTGHPDTQYF.

The chain couples TRBV5-8 to TRBJ2-7; possible D gene TRBD1, 5 bases. Germline V gene lookup returns CDR1 SGHTS and CDR2 YDEGEE. The CDR3 has 15 amino acids. The germline V and J ends were trimmed by 4 bases and 4 bases, with 18 bases remaining between them. The CDR3 DNA sequence: TGTGCCAGCAGCCCTAGACAGATAGCTTCATACGAGCAGTACTTC. This sequence encodes CASSPRQIASYEQYF. Full variable domain (rest looked up from reference TRBV5-8 and TRBJ2-7): EAGVTQSPTHLIKTRGQQATLRCSPISGHTSVYWYQQALGLGLQFLLWYDEGEERNRGNFPPRFSGRQFPNYSSELNVNALELEDSALYLCASSPRQIASYEQYFGPGTRLTVT.

The chain links TRBV7-2 to TRBJ1-1; possible D gene TRBD1, 5 bases. This CDR3 region has 14 residues. Germline V gene sequence: CDR1 SGHTA, CDR2 FQGNSA. The ends were cut back, 2 bases at V and 4 bases at J, with 11 bases in the middle. The CDR3 bases are TGTGCCAGCAGCTTAACCCAGGGTGGCACTGAAGCTTTCTTT. Protein: CASSLTQGGTEAFF.

The V call is TRBV19, the J call TRBJ1-2; D is ambiguous. This CDR3 has 14 residues. Germline V gene lookup returns CDR1 LNHDA and CDR2 SQIVND (reference sequence). Trimming stripped 3 bases from V and 0 bases from J, with 8 bases between. The CDR3: CASSMRQSNYGYTF. The CDR3 nucleotides read TGTGCCAGTAGTATGAGACAATCTAACTATGGCTACACCTTC. Based on the CDR3 plus reference TRBV19 and TRBJ1-2, the full variable domain is DGGITQSPKYLFRKEGQNVTLSCEQNLNHDAMYWYRQDPGQGLRLIYYSQIVNDFQKGDIAEGYSVSREKKESFPLTVTSAQKNPTAFYLCASSMRQSNYGYTFGSGTRLTVV.

CDR3: CATSDPQGRGSEQYF. The CDR3 region has the DNA TGTGCCACCAGTGATCCACAGGGACGGGGCTCCGAGCAGTACTTC. The genes are TRBV24-1 and TRBJ2-7; D might be TRBD1 (6 bases). The CDR3 totals 15 residues. Trimming removed 3 bases from V and 6 bases from J, with 17 bases in between. CDR1 and CDR2 (germline): KGHDR, SFDVKD.

The V call is TRBV19, the J call TRBJ1-3, with 10 positions matching TRBD1. Germline CDR1 reads LNHDA; CDR2 reads SQIVND (reference sequence). Trimming took 5 bases from V and 0 from J; bases not matched to a gene: 10. This CDR3 has 18 amino acids. The CDR3 DNA reads TGTGCCAGTAGTCTCATCCCGGGACAGGGGATCTCTGGAAACACCATATATTTT. It encodes CASSLIPGQGISGNTIYF.

The genes are TRBV9 and TRBJ2-7; possible D gene TRBD2, 5 bases. This CDR3 region has 15 residues. CDR1 is SGDLS, CDR2 YYNGEE, per germline. V was clipped by 4 bases and J by 2 bases, with 16 bases between them. The CDR3 loop reads CASSPLGSGTYEQYF. The DNA for the CDR3 is TGTGCCAGCAGCCCCCTAGGGAGCGGCACCTACGAGCAGTACTTC.

The V call is TRBV13, the J call TRBJ1-4; D gene unclear. Germline values: CDR1 PRHDT, CDR2 FYEKMQ (reference sequence). V gave up 1 base and J gave up 3 bases, with 6 bases separating them. The length of the CDR3 is 14 residues. CDR3 bases: TGTGCCAGCAGCTTAGTCGGTGCTAATGAAAAACTGTTTTTT. It encodes CASSLVGANEKLFF.

The CDR3 here is CASKYRAPGVYGYTF. The CDR3, as DNA: TGTGCCAGCAAATACAGAGCCCCGGGGGTGTATGGCTACACCTTC. V gene TRBV6-5 combines with J gene TRBJ1-2; D perhaps matches TRBD1 (5 bases). Germline loops: CDR1 MNHEY, CDR2 SVGAGI. Trimming left V 7 bases short and J 5 bases short, with 20 bases between. The CDR3 totals 15 residues.

The chain recombines TRBV27 with TRBJ2-1, with a possible D match to TRBD2 (6 bases). The V and J ends lost 4 bases and 0 bases respectively, with 13 bases between them. Germline-derived CDR1 and CDR2 are MNHEY and SMNVEV (reference sequence). This CDR3 is built from 16 residues. As DNA, the CDR3 is TGTGCCAGCAGTTCCCCGGGGGACTTCTCCTACAATGAGCAGTTCTTC. This sequence encodes CASSSPGDFSYNEQFF.

This chain joins TRBV10-3 and TRBJ1-6, with a tentative D call TRBD1 (5 bases). The CDR3 loop spans 14 amino acids. Per the germline V gene, CDR1 is ENHRY and CDR2 is SYGVKD. The V and J ends lost 3 bases and 3 bases respectively, with 6 bases between them. The CDR3 sequence: CAISDQGYNSPLHF. For the CDR3, the DNA is TGTGCCATCAGTGATCAGGGCTATAATTCACCCCTCCACTTT.

This clone was picked up a small number of times. The V and J genes are TRBV21-1 and TRBJ2-6; the table's D gene call, TRBD1, was not cross checked with the DNA. TRBV21-1 is noted as a pseudogene. The CDR3 covers 18 residues. CDR3 nucleotides: TGTGCCAGCAGCACGCAGGACAGGGCGCTCTCTGGGGCCAACGTCCTGACTTTC. Translation gives CASSTQDRALSGANVLTF.

V is TRBV19 and J is TRBJ2-5; D might be TRBD2 (7 bases). V was trimmed by 1 base and J by 7 bases, leaving 13 bases between them. In germline, CDR1 is LNHDA, CDR2 SQIVND (reference sequence). The CDR3 is 14 amino acids. The chain's CDR3 is CASSIVAGAGTQYF. In DNA, the CDR3 is TGTGCCAGTAGTATAGTTGCGGGGGCTGGGACCCAGTACTTC.

A word on this clone: This specimen includes other DNA sequences encoding the same CDR3. This chain connects TRBV6-5 to TRBJ1-2; 10 positions agree with TRBD1. V trimming: 0 bases; J trimming: 4 bases; junction bases outside the gene matches: 5. The germline V gene has CDR1 MNHEY and CDR2 SVGAGI. The CDR3 is made up of 16 amino acids. CDR3 residues: CASSYSRTGGGYGYTF. The CDR3 DNA is TGTGCCAGCAGTTACTCGAGGACAGGGGGAGGCTATGGCTACACCTTC.

In DNA, the CDR3 is TGTGCCAGCTCACCCCTCTCCGAGACAGGGGTGGGCGGCTACACCTTC. Protein product: CASSPLSETGVGGYTF. V and J are TRBV18 and TRBJ1-2; 8 bases match TRBD1. V lost 3 bases and J lost 8; bases outside the gene matches: 14. Germline values: CDR1 KGHSH, CDR2 LQKENI. The CDR3 covers 16 residues.

This chain links TRBV5-4 with TRBJ2-1; TRBD1 aligns across 8 bases. The germline V gene encodes CDR1 SGHNT and CDR2 YYREEE (reference sequence). V was pared by 4 bases and J by 0 bases, with 3 bases of the junction left unmatched. CDR3 size: 15 residues. The CDR3 sequence: CASSRTGSSYNEQFF. CDR3 DNA sequence: TGTGCCAGCAGCCGGACAGGGAGCTCCTACAATGAGCAGTTCTTC.

This clone was found a few times. The chain has TRBV6-5 and TRBJ2-3; D may be TRBD1 (6 bases). The V gene lost 6 bases and the J gene lost 5 bases, with 9 bases spanning the gap. Germline CDR1 reads MNHEY; CDR2 reads SVGAGI. The CDR3 totals 12 residues. CDR3 nucleotides: TGTGCCAGCAGGATAGGGGGAGATACGCAGTATTTT. Translation: CASRIGGDTQYF.